This is a list of T cell receptor beta chains from one sample in a study of T cell responses to AZD1222 COVID-19 vaccine. Clones were read by immunoSEQ multiplex PCR, and TCRdb kept only the in-frame ones, dropping some. The table shows 130,000 or so clones, with roughly 93% occurring only once. The sequenced sample was peripheral blood, obtained 28 days after the second AZD1222 dose. These receptors were taken from an adult who received the AZD1222 COVID-19 vaccine. The CDR3 runs from the conserved cysteine through the conserved F or W. Expanded clones get a size class; other rows say once, few or many, or leave the size out.

J gene: TRBJ2-1
clone size: .
V gene: TRBV6-5
CDR3 protein: CASSYISGYNEQFF

J gene: TRBJ2-5
clone size: few
V gene: TRBV19
CDR3 protein: CASSPGARETQYF

J gene: TRBJ2-3
clone size: .
V gene: TRBV5-4
CDR3 protein: CASSGKAGGGTDTQYF

J gene: TRBJ2-1
clone size: few
V gene: TRBV7-3
CDR3 protein: CASSLRASPRFGNEQFF

J gene: TRBJ1-2
clone size: .
V gene: TRBV14
CDR3 protein: CASSLYWGSGYTF

J gene: TRBJ2-5
clone size: .
V gene: TRBV3-1/TRBV3-2
CDR3 protein: CASSPEVSGGQETQYF

J gene: TRBJ1-4
clone size: .
V gene: TRBV11-3
CDR3 protein: CASSSDSRDRASNEKLFF

J gene: TRBJ2-5
clone size: .
V gene: TRBV18
CDR3 protein: CASSRYGGLQETQYF

J gene: TRBJ1-6
clone size: .
V gene: TRBV5-4
CDR3 protein: CASSPGQGPSSYNSPLHF

J gene: TRBJ1-4
clone size: .
V gene: TRBV14
CDR3 protein: CASSQSHEKLFF

J gene: TRBJ1-1
clone size: once
V gene: TRBV6-1
CDR3 protein: CASSEGRWGDTEAFF

J gene: TRBJ1-4
clone size: .
V gene: TRBV6-5
CDR3 protein: CASSYTPGGNEKLFF

J gene: TRBJ2-1
clone size: .
V gene: TRBV27
CDR3 protein: CASSVYNLPNEQFF

J gene: TRBJ2-7
clone size: .
V gene: TRBV27
CDR3 protein: CASSWDSYSYEQYF

J gene: TRBJ1-4
clone size: once
V gene: TRBV5-4
CDR3 protein: CASSLFQTNEKLFF

J gene: TRBJ2-2
clone size: few
V gene: TRBV19
CDR3 protein: CASSIWTSGRVNTGELFF

J gene: TRBJ2-7
clone size: .
V gene: TRBV24-1
CDR3 protein: CATSSGFFPDEQYF

J gene: TRBJ2-3
clone size: .
V gene: TRBV10-3
CDR3 protein: CAIGGSGDTQYF

J gene: TRBJ1-1
clone size: .
V gene: TRBV1
CDR3 protein: CTSSELSESMNTEAFF

J gene: TRBJ1-2
clone size: .
V gene: TRBV28
CDR3 protein: CAYSRRGYGYTF

J gene: TRBJ1-4
clone size: few
V gene: TRBV6-1
CDR3 protein: CASSEDGGEREKLFF

J gene: TRBJ2-5
clone size: .
V gene: TRBV24-1
CDR3 protein: CATSEGRAQETQYF

J gene: TRBJ1-4
clone size: .
V gene: TRBV5-6
CDR3 protein: CASSNPGQGASNEKLFF

J gene: TRBJ1-2
clone size: .
V gene: TRBV7-9
CDR3 protein: CASSFDRPTYGYTF

J gene: TRBJ2-6
clone size: .
V gene: TRBV27
CDR3 protein: CASSLAGGGANVLTF

J gene: TRBJ2-1
clone size: .
V gene: TRBV24-1
CDR3 protein: CATSRPYADEQFF

J gene: TRBJ1-1
clone size: once
V gene: TRBV19
CDR3 protein: CASSRQGQTHDEAFF

J gene: TRBJ1-1
clone size: .
V gene: TRBV28
CDR3 protein: CASSLQGLISEAFF

J gene: TRBJ1-1
clone size: .
V gene: TRBV9
CDR3 protein: CASGRVGGNTEAFF

J gene: TRBJ2-7
clone size: once
V gene: TRBV1
CDR3 protein: CTSSRTWTPRISYEQYF

J gene: TRBJ2-2
clone size: .
V gene: TRBV28
CDR3 protein: CAHRREPERELFF

J gene: TRBJ2-7
clone size: .
V gene: TRBV15
CDR3 protein: CATSMDRDLGEQYF

J gene: TRBJ1-5
clone size: .
V gene: TRBV9
CDR3 protein: CASSVGSGGNQPQHF

J gene: TRBJ2-3
clone size: .
V gene: TRBV7-6
CDR3 protein: CASSENYRLAAADTQYF

J gene: TRBJ2-7
clone size: .
V gene: TRBV14
CDR3 protein: CASSQRETPYEQYF

J gene: TRBJ2-5
clone size: .
V gene: TRBV27
CDR3 protein: CASSRGYETQYF

J gene: TRBJ2-3
clone size: .
V gene: TRBV6-5
CDR3 protein: CASSYMSTQYF

J gene: TRBJ2-7
clone size: .
V gene: TRBV29-1
CDR3 protein: CSVEVQGSYEQYF

J gene: TRBJ2-2
clone size: .
V gene: TRBV19
CDR3 protein: CATSKGRATGELFF

J gene: TRBJ1-2
clone size: .
V gene: TRBV5-1
CDR3 protein: CASSLEQNYGYTF

J gene: TRBJ2-2
clone size: .
V gene: TRBV6-4
CDR3 protein: CASSPTLGQGGNTGELFF

J gene: TRBJ1-5
clone size: .
V gene: TRBV18
CDR3 protein: CASSRGQDYSNQPQHF

J gene: TRBJ1-4
clone size: .
V gene: TRBV3-1/TRBV3-2
CDR3 protein: CASSPGAGQGDEKLFF

J gene: TRBJ2-1
clone size: once
V gene: TRBV7-5
CDR3 protein: CARSLESTPLVQFF

J gene: TRBJ1-1
clone size: .
V gene: TRBV6-1
CDR3 protein: CASSEPGQVNTEAFF

J gene: TRBJ2-3
clone size: .
V gene: TRBV20-1
CDR3 protein: CSASWDRDNTDTQYF

J gene: TRBJ2-1
clone size: .
V gene: TRBV18
CDR3 protein: CASTRLVAGTYNEQFF

J gene: TRBJ1-5
clone size: .
V gene: TRBV28
CDR3 protein: CASSRGQVTFRNQPQHF

J gene: TRBJ1-1
clone size: few
V gene: TRBV9
CDR3 protein: CASSVGNRQSEAFF

J gene: TRBJ1-2
clone size: .
V gene: TRBV19
CDR3 protein: CASSPRQDLYGYTF